Presented here are 32 T cell receptor beta chains from one specimen sequenced in a study of T cell responses to AZD1222 COVID-19 vaccine. The repertoire was sequenced with immunoSEQ multiplex PCR; TCRdb's copy has only in-frame clones and lacks some. The table shows some 150,000 clones, with about 93% occurring only once. The sample consisted of peripheral blood, taken on day 0 of AZD1222 vaccination. All receptors come from an adult in good health.

The chain joins TRBV28 to TRBJ1-1, with D unclear. With 6 bases removed from V and 0 bases from J, the gap between germline ends came to 5 bases. The CDR3 contains 12 residues. The germline V gene has CDR1 MDHEN and CDR2 SYDVKM. The CDR3 is CASSRMNTEAFF. In DNA, the CDR3 is TGTGCCAGCAGCCGTATGAACACTGAAGCTTTCTTT.

This clone was found once. The J gene is TRBJ2-2, the V gene TRBV29-1; 14 bases are shared with TRBD2. CDR1 is SQVTM and CDR2 is ANQGSEA in the germline V gene. The CDR3 has 14 residues. The trim removed 7 bases at V and 5 bases at J, leaving 3 bases unmatched. The DNA for the CDR3 is TGCAGCGCTCGACTAGCGGGAGGGACCGGGGAGCTGTTTTTT. Translated, it gives CSARLAGGTGELFF.

The chain joins TRBV5-6 to TRBJ2-7; D not certain. Germline V gene lookup returns CDR1 SGHDT and CDR2 YYEEEE. This CDR3 has 15 amino acids. The V end lost 0 bases, the J end lost 5 bases, and 15 bases lay between the germline ends. The CDR3 spells CASSLVGPLGHEQYF. The CDR3 DNA sequence: TGTGCCAGCAGCTTGGTGGGCCCACTCGGGCACGAGCAGTACTTC.

The rearrangement joins TRBV20-1 to TRBJ1-4, with unresolved D. Germline CDR1 DFQATT, CDR2 SNEGSKA (reference sequence). V was shortened by 6 bases and J by 3 bases, with 2 bases between the two germline ends. The CDR3 has 10 residues. In DNA, the CDR3 is TGCAGTGCAGCTAATGAAAAACTGTTTTTT. Protein product: CSAANEKLFF.

The chain uses TRBV6-1 and TRBJ2-3; D call uncertain. V dropped 3 bases and J dropped 6 bases, with 7 bases sitting between them. This CDR3 contains 12 residues. CDR1 and CDR2 from the germline V gene are MNHNS and SASEGT. CDR3 sequence reads: CASSDLGDTQYF. Written as DNA, the CDR3 is TGTGCCAGCAGTGACCTGGGGGATACGCAGTATTTT.

V and J are TRBV12-3 or TRBV12-4 and TRBJ1-6, with D hard to call. V lost 7 bases to trimming and J lost 12 bases, with 13 bases between them. The CDR3 covers 12 residues. Here the CDR3 reads CASTLGRKPLHF. DNA of the CDR3: TGTGCCAGCACCCTTGGGAGAAAACCCCTCCACTTT.

This chain joins TRBV28 and TRBJ1-1; D is ambiguous. The CDR3 has 12 amino acids. CDR1 is MDHEN and CDR2 is SYDVKM in the germline V gene. Trimming stripped 2 bases from V and 5 bases from J, with 6 bases between. The CDR3 is CASSLVGTEAFF. CDR3 sequence (DNA): TGTGCCAGCAGTTTAGTGGGGACTGAAGCTTTCTTT.

This sequence joins TRBV30 and TRBJ1-2; 7 positions match TRBD1. The CDR3 loop spans 14 amino acids. The J segment lost 3 bases and the V segment lost 2 bases, leaving 6 bases of the junction unmatched. Per the germline V gene, CDR1 is GTSNPN and CDR2 is SVGIG (reference sequence). The CDR3 coding sequence is TGTGCCTGGAGTCCCGAGGGACAGTACTATGGCTACACCTTC. As protein: CAWSPEGQYYGYTF.

V gene TRBV3-1 (or the pseudogene TRBV3-2) combines with J gene TRBJ2-3, with 11 bases that match TRBD2. Germline V gene lookup returns CDR1 LGHDT and CDR2 YNNKEL (reference sequence). This CDR3 is built from 16 residues. Germline trimming cut 1 base from V and 2 bases from J; bases unmatched to any gene: 2. This chain's CDR3 is CASSQATSGNTDTQYF. The CDR3 nucleotides are TGTGCCAGCAGCCAAGCGACTAGCGGGAACACAGATACGCAGTATTTT.

This sequence joins TRBV5-4 and TRBJ2-1, with 10 bases that match TRBD2. CDR1 and CDR2 from the germline V gene are SGHNT and YYREEE (reference sequence). J gave up 3 bases and V 0 bases, and 3 bases lay outside the gene matches. The CDR3 consists of 16 residues. The CDR3 is CASSLDGLADYNEQFF. In DNA, the CDR3 is TGTGCCAGCAGCTTGGATGGACTAGCGGACTACAATGAGCAGTTCTTC.

V usage is TRBV25-1 and J usage is TRBJ1-3; possibly TRBD1 for D (6 bases). The CDR3 length is 13 residues. Trimming removed 8 bases from V and 2 bases from J, with 10 bases in between. Germline CDR1 reads MGHDK; CDR2 reads SYGVNS. The CDR3 DNA sequence: TGTGCCAGCGTAAGGGGGACTGGAAACACCATATATTTT. It codes for CASVRGTGNTIYF.

V and J are TRBV10-3 and TRBJ2-1; D is possibly TRBD1 (7 bases). CDR3 length: 14 amino acids. Between the trimmed V and J ends, which lost 9 bases and 4 bases, there was a span of 16 bases. Germline V gene sequence: CDR1 ENHRY, CDR2 SYGVKD. CDR3 nucleotide sequence: TGTGCCATTAAAGACAGGGCGGGATACAATGAGCAGTTCTTC. Amino acid sequence: CAIKDRAGYNEQFF.

This clone was seen a handful of times. This rearrangement joins TRBV5-1 to TRBJ2-7, with D perhaps matching TRBD1 (5 bases). V lost 0 bases, J lost 0 bases, and 13 bases lay in between. CDR1 is SGHRS, CDR2 YFSETQ, per germline. The CDR3 contains 16 residues. CDR3 in DNA: TGCGCCAGCAGCTTGGATGGTGGGGCAAGCTCCTACGAGCAGTACTTC. Translated, it gives CASSLDGGASSYEQYF.

The chain couples TRBV9 to TRBJ2-7; D might be TRBD2 (5 bases). CDR1 and CDR2 from the germline V gene are SGDLS and YYNGEE. This CDR3 spans 14 amino acids. Trimming left V 0 bases short and J 0 bases short, with 7 bases between. Here the CDR3 reads CASSVASGSYEQYF. CDR3 nucleotide sequence: TGTGCCAGCAGCGTAGCGAGCGGCTCCTACGAGCAGTACTTC.

This chain links TRBV5-6 with TRBJ1-1; D unclear. The CDR3 sequence is 13 residues long. CDR1 is SGHDT, CDR2 YYEEEE, per germline. Trimming pared 1 base from V and 4 bases from J, leaving 8 bases between. The CDR3 coding sequence is TGTGCCAGCAGCTTGAGCCCTAGCACTGAAGCTTTCTTT. It is translated as CASSLSPSTEAFF.

In DNA form, the CDR3 reads TGTGCCAGCAGCCGACTAGCGGGATTAGACACCGGGGAGCTGTTTTTT. This translates into CASSRLAGLDTGELFF. V gene TRBV5-6 combines with J gene TRBJ2-2, with 11 bases that match TRBD2. Germline loops: CDR1 SGHDT, CDR2 YYEEEE. The length of the CDR3 is 16 residues. With V trimmed by 4 bases and J by 3 bases, 5 bases remained unmatched.

This sequence joins TRBV3-1 (or the pseudogene TRBV3-2) and TRBJ1-2; weak D call: TRBD1 (5 bases). Per the germline V gene, CDR1 is LGHDT and CDR2 is YNNKEL (reference sequence). The CDR3 extends over 16 amino acids. Trimming stripped 0 bases from V and 0 bases from J, with 11 bases between. In DNA, the CDR3 is TGTGCCAGCAGCCAAGATACCGGGGACCCTAACTATGGCTACACCTTC. This encodes CASSQDTGDPNYGYTF.

This sequence joins TRBV6-5 and TRBJ1-1, with unresolved D. The germline CDR1 and CDR2 sequences are MNHEY and SVGAGI. This CDR3 contains 14 residues. Trimming removed 4 bases at V and 7 bases at J, with 16 bases between. CDR3 sequence: CASSSRTVANEAFF. The CDR3 DNA follows: TGTGCCAGCAGTTCCCGGACCGTGGCTAATGAAGCTTTCTTT.

This chain links TRBV7-9 with TRBJ1-1, with a possible D match to TRBD1 (5 bases). Per germline, CDR1 SEHNR and CDR2 FQNEAQ (reference sequence). The CDR3 totals 12 residues. V shed 1 base and J shed 7 bases, with 7 bases lying between them. The CDR3 sequence is CASSLDRREAFF. Written as DNA, the CDR3 is TGTGCCAGCAGCTTAGACAGGCGTGAAGCTTTCTTT.

V and J are TRBV6-5 and TRBJ2-7, with 8 positions matching TRBD2. This CDR3 has 16 amino acids. Trimming removed 0 bases from V and 1 base from J; junction bases left unmatched: 5. Germline CDR1 is MNHEY and CDR2 is SVGAGI. This CDR3 reads CASSYSSGSRSYEQYF. The CDR3 nucleotides are TGTGCCAGCAGTTACTCCAGCGGGAGCAGGTCCTACGAGCAGTACTTC.

This chain links TRBV5-1 with TRBJ1-2; weak D call: TRBD1 (5 bases). Germline V gene data show CDR1 as SGHRS and CDR2 as YFSETQ. The V end lost 5 bases, the J end lost 2 bases, and 10 bases lay between the germline ends. This CDR3 contains 13 residues. The CDR3 DNA reads as TGCGCCAGCAGGTTCACAGGAAACTATGGCTACACCTTC. Encoded protein: CASRFTGNYGYTF.

CDR3 DNA: TGTGCCAGCAGCTTAGTCCCGGGGGCAAGCTCCTATAATTCACCCCTCCACTTT. Protein: CASSLVPGASSYNSPLHF. V gene TRBV7-8 combines with J gene TRBJ1-6; D is perhaps TRBD1 (6 bases). Per the germline V gene, CDR1 is SGHVS and CDR2 is FQNEAQ. V lost 1 base, J lost 0 bases, and 13 bases lay in between. There are 18 residues in the CDR3. Combining the CDR3 with reference TRBV7-8 and TRBJ1-6 gives the whole variable domain GAGVSQSPRYKVAKRGQDVALRCDPISGHVSLFWYQQALGQGPEFLTYFQNEAQLDKSGLPSDRFFAERPEGSVSTLKIQRTQQEDSAVYLCASSLVPGASSYNSPLHFGNGTRLTVT.

This clone was seen a single time. This CDR3 is missing its conserved last phenylalanine or tryptophan, likely due to a read error. The DNA is left out, because the CDR3 cannot be placed on it with certainty; the CDR3 is given as TCRdb lists it. The chain uses TRBV7-9 and TRBJ1-2; the D call of TRBD1 is as the table states it, not checked on the DNA. Germline assignment: CDR1 SEHNR and CDR2 FQNEAQ (reference sequence). Termini included, the CDR3 measures 12 amino acids. The CDR3 region is CASSLAGRQASV.

The V gene is TRBV28, the J gene TRBJ2-2; 7 positions agree with TRBD2. The V segment lost 5 bases and the J segment 2 bases; nucleotides outside the gene matches: 5. This CDR3 is 15 amino acids long. Per the germline V gene, CDR1 is MDHEN and CDR2 is SYDVKM. For the CDR3, the DNA is TGTGCCAGCAGTGGAGCGGGATCAAACACCGGGGAGCTGTTTTTT. Protein: CASSGAGSNTGELFF.

This chain connects TRBV11-2 to TRBJ1-1; D is possibly TRBD1 (6 bases). The germline gives CDR1 SGHAT, CDR2 FQNNGV. V dropped 5 bases and J dropped 5 bases, with 15 bases sitting between them. This CDR3 contains 14 residues. DNA of the CDR3: TGTGCCAGCAGCAGGGGGGTTTTTGGAACTGAAGCTTTCTTT. The encoded protein is CASSRGVFGTEAFF. Using reference TRBV11-2 and TRBJ1-1 for the parts outside the CDR3, the full variable domain is EAGVAQSPRYKIIEKRQSVAFWCNPISGHATLYWYQQILGQGPKLLIQFQNNGVVDDSQLPKDRFSAERLKGVDSTLKIQPAKLEDSAVYLCASSRGVFGTEAFFGQGTRLTVV.

The rearrangement links TRBV14 to TRBJ1-1; TRBD1 aligns across 10 bases. After removal of 0 bases from V and 5 bases from J, the junction contained 12 bases not matched to a gene. The CDR3 is 18 amino acids. From germline, CDR1 is SGHDN and CDR2 FVKESK. For the CDR3, the DNA is TGTGCCAGCAGCCAAGATCTCTCCGGATGGGGACAGGGGACTGAAGCTTTCTTT. As protein: CASSQDLSGWGQGTEAFF.

The chain recombines TRBV29-1 with TRBJ2-1; the match to TRBD2 covers 10 bases. This CDR3 is built from 14 residues. The V gene end was trimmed by 5 bases and the J gene end by 6 bases; junction bases not matched to a gene: 7. Germline lookup yields CDR1 SQVTM and CDR2 ANQGSEA. The CDR3 sequence is CSVYASGRFNEQFF. The CDR3 DNA is TGCAGCGTTTATGCTAGCGGGAGATTCAATGAGCAGTTCTTC.

Note on this clone: The identical CDR3 is also encoded by other nucleotide sequences in the sample. The gene calls are TRBV9 and TRBJ2-3; unclear D gene. The CDR3 has 14 residues. Germline assignment: CDR1 SGDLS and CDR2 YYNGEE. V gave up 0 bases and J gave up 0 bases, with 5 bases separating them. CDR3 sequence reads: CASSVAGSTDTQYF. CDR3 coding DNA: TGTGCCAGCAGCGTAGCTGGGAGCACAGATACGCAGTATTTT.

This clone was seen just once. The chain joins TRBV6-5 to TRBJ1-2; D not resolved. The germline gives CDR1 MNHEY, CDR2 SVGAGI. This CDR3 region has 12 residues. Trimming removed 6 bases from V and 6 bases from J, with 11 bases in between. CDR3 coding DNA: TGTGCCAGCAGCCGCTTGAGAGATGGCTACACCTTC. It codes for CASSRLRDGYTF.

The CDR3 DNA is TGTGCCAGCAGCCCCGCTAACTATGGCTACACCTTC. It translates to CASSPANYGYTF. The chain recombines TRBV12-3 or TRBV12-4 with TRBJ1-2, with D uncertain. Trimming pared 6 bases from V and 0 bases from J, leaving 5 bases between. The CDR3 is made up of 12 amino acids.

The CDR3 loop is CASSELGQANSPLHF. As DNA, the CDR3 is TGTGCCAGCAGTGAATTAGGACAGGCTAATTCACCCCTCCACTTT. The V gene is TRBV6-4, the J gene TRBJ1-6; 7 bases match TRBD1. J gave up 6 bases and V 3 bases, and 5 bases lay outside the gene matches. CDR3 length: 15 residues. Germline-derived CDR1 and CDR2 are MRHNA and SNTAGT.

The chain employs TRBV5-1 and TRBJ1-2, with 10 nucleotides matching TRBD1. The germline gives CDR1 SGHRS, CDR2 YFSETQ. This CDR3 spans 15 amino acids. J gave up 7 bases and V 3 bases, and 9 bases lay outside the gene matches. The CDR3 DNA reads as TGCGCCAGCAGCTCTCCGACAGGGGGCGCGGGTGGCTACACCTTC. Translated, it gives CASSSPTGGAGGYTF.